This T cell receptor (beta chain) originates from a study of T cell repertoires in cytomegalovirus infection. Across the whole study: Carrying CMV and the relevant HLA type showed in public TCR beta signatures.

CDR1 MNHEY and CDR2 SMNVEV come from the germline V gene (reference sequence). V was cut by 3 bases and J by 5 bases, with 11 bases left in between. The CDR3 consists of 13 residues. MiXCR, applied by TCRdb to the reads, yields one record per CDR3 protein. This sample carries under 600,000 distinct CDR3 sequences, about 15% of them seen once, and the ten largest clones take roughly a quarter. This clonotype was detected many times. The target antigen is unknown. Study findings and constraints: Carriers of CMV plus the relevant HLA were identified by cumulative public TCR beta family frequency.

This TCR was recovered from a human donor in good health (CMV status not recorded). Some clones in this sample may be carry-over from other donors' samples. Sequencing was done on a sample of CD8+ T cells from PBMCs. J is TRBJ2-7 and V is TRBV27, with a possible D match to TRBD1 (5 bases). Here the CDR3 DNA reads TGTGCCAGCAGTTTCCAGGGTATCGACGAGCAGTACTTC. Its protein product is CASSFQGIDEQYF.